Presented here are 5 T cell receptor beta chains from one specimen sequenced in a study of blood T cells in healthy people across ages. PCR was performed a second time for 7 to 11 cycles using a sample-barcoded 5' primer and a J-beta primer mix. Each CDR3 protein gets one entry after TCRdb re-called the 5' RACE reads with MiXCR. The sample records hundreds of thousands of distinct CDR3 sequences, under 50% being singletons. Sequencing used blood. The receptors were sampled from a man aged 25 to 40 in good health.

V gene TRBV7-2 combines with J gene TRBJ2-1, with D perhaps matching TRBD2 (6 bases). The CDR3 has 16 residues. V was clipped by 1 base and J by 4 bases, with 14 bases between them. Germline loops: CDR1 SGHTA, CDR2 FQGNSA. DNA for the CDR3: TGTGCCAGCAGCTTAGTAGGTGGGAGGAAGTACAATGAGCAGTTCTTC. The encoded protein is CASSLVGGRKYNEQFF.

The V gene is TRBV27, the J gene TRBJ2-7; possible D gene TRBD2, 7 bases. The CDR3 contains 15 residues. V lost 2 bases and J lost 2, with 13 bases in between. CDR1 is MNHEY, CDR2 SMNVEV, per germline (reference sequence). CDR3 coding DNA: TGTGCCAGCAGTTTAGCGGGGGCTGCGGCCTACGAGCAGTACTTC. Encoded protein: CASSLAGAAAYEQYF.

The chain carries TRBV29-1 and TRBJ1-1, with a weak D call TRBD1 (5 bases). The CDR3 totals 11 residues. Germline V lookup: CDR1 SQVTM, CDR2 ANQGSEA. The germline V and J ends were trimmed by 7 bases and 5 bases, with 11 bases remaining between them. The chain's CDR3 is CSGVGGTEAFF. In DNA form, the CDR3 reads TGCAGCGGGGTCGGGGGTACTGAAGCTTTCTTT.

This clonotype was counted between two and nine times. This rearrangement joins TRBV9 to TRBJ2-1, with 9 nucleotides matching TRBD2. The length of the CDR3 is 15 residues. V lost 3 bases, J lost 2 bases, and 3 bases stayed unmatched. The germline gives CDR1 SGDLS, CDR2 YYNGEE. CDR3 residues: CASSGRLAAYNEQFF. The CDR3 nucleotides are TGTGCCAGCAGCGGGAGACTAGCGGCCTACAATGAGCAGTTCTTC.

J is TRBJ2-5 and V is TRBV28, with D possibly being TRBD1 or TRBD2 (6 bases each). The CDR3 length is 15 residues. Trimming pared 2 bases from V and 11 bases from J, leaving 21 bases between. Germline CDR1 MDHEN, CDR2 SYDVKM. The CDR3 is CASSLGGVGGNEQYF. Written as DNA, the CDR3 is TGTGCCAGCAGTTTAGGAGGGGTGGGGGGCAATGAGCAGTACTTC.